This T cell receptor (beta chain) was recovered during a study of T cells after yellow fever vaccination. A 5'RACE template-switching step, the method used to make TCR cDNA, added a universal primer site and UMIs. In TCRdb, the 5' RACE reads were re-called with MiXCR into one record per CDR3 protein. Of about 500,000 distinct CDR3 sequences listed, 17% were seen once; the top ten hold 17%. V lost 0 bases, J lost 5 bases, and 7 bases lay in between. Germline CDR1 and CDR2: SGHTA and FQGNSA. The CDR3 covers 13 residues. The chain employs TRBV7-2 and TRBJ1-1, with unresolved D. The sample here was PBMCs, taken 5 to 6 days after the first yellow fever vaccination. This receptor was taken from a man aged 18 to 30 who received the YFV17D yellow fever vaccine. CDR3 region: CASSLARTTEAFF. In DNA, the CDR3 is TGTGCCAGCAGCTTAGCGCGGACGACTGAAGCTTTCTTT.